Listed below are T cell receptor beta chains from one sample, sequenced in a study of T-cell reconstitution after alpha-beta-depleted transplantation in children. TCRdb reanalysed the PCR reads using MiXCR and keeps one entry per CDR3 protein. The table lists over 100,000 distinct CDR3 sequences, about 9.4% of them singletons. The sequencing here drew on PBMCs, taken before TCRalphabeta/CD19-depleted stem cell transplant. All receptors derive from a boy younger than 10 with acute lymphoblastic leukemia, due to receive a stem cell transplant. Both conserved end residues are part of each CDR3. Each record gives: J gene, V gene, clone size, D gene, CDR3 DNA, CDR3 protein. A D gene is named only where the DNA matches it firmly. Size is omitted from some rows. Given values are once, few, many or a class for expanded clones.

J: TRBJ2-5; V: TRBV5-1; size: -; D: -; DNA: TGCGCCAGCAGCTTAGAGGGAACCCCCGTGGAGACCCAGTACTTC; CDR3: CASSLEGTPVETQYF
J: TRBJ1-4; V: TRBV5-1; size: -; D: -; DNA: TGCGCCAGCAGCTTCGACAGCCCGAATAAGAAACTGTTTTTT; CDR3: CASSFDSPNKKLFF
J: TRBJ1-1; V: TRBV20-1; size: few; D: -; DNA: TGCAGTGCCCAGCGGGGATGGAACACTGAAGCTTTCTTT; CDR3: CSAQRGWNTEAFF
J: TRBJ2-4; V: TRBV12-3/TRBV12-4; size: -; D: TRBD1; DNA: TGTGCCAGCAGTTTTTCCGGGACAGGGGGCCAAAACATTCAGTACTTC; CDR3: CASSFSGTGGQNIQYF
J: TRBJ2-3; V: TRBV15; size: few; D: -; DNA: TGTGCCACCAGCAGAGATGGGACTTCAAGGTCGTATTTT; CDR3: CATSRDGTSRSYF
J: TRBJ2-3; V: TRBV7-8; size: many; D: -; DNA: TGTGCCAGCAGCCCTGCTGGCAGGGAAACAGATACGCAGTATTTT; CDR3: CASSPAGRETDTQYF
J: TRBJ1-6; V: TRBV18; size: -; D: -; DNA: TGTGCCAGCTCAAGTAAAGCGAATTCACCCCTCCACTTT; CDR3: CASSSKANSPLHF
J: TRBJ2-2; V: TRBV7-9; size: -; D: TRBD2; DNA: TGTGCCAGCAGCTCGTTAGCGGGAAATACTCCATGGGTGCTGTTTTTT; CDR3: CASSSLAGNTPWVLFF
J: TRBJ2-5; V: TRBV5-1; size: -; D: -; DNA: TGCGCCAGCAGCTTGGGGGGGGCAGGACAAGAGACCCAGTACTTC; CDR3: CASSLGGAGQETQYF
J: TRBJ2-1; V: TRBV18; size: few; D: TRBD2; DNA: TGTGCCAGCTCACCCGTCGGACTAGCGGGAGGGGATGAGCAGTTCTTC; CDR3: CASSPVGLAGGDEQFF
J: TRBJ1-2; V: TRBV29-1; size: -; D: -; DNA: TGCAGCGGGGAAGATTTGAAGGGCTTCACCTTC; CDR3: CSGEDLKGFTF
J: TRBJ2-3; V: TRBV5-6; size: many; D: -; DNA: TGTGCCAGCAGCCTTTTTCGACAGAGGTCCACAGATACGCAGTATTTT; CDR3: CASSLFRQRSTDTQYF
J: TRBJ2-3; V: TRBV2; size: few; D: -; DNA: TGTGCCAGCAGTGTTTGGGGGGAAAGCACAGATACGCAGTATTTT; CDR3: CASSVWGESTDTQYF
J: TRBJ2-7; V: TRBV7-8; size: many; D: -; DNA: TGTGCCAGCAGCTTAGAAGCTGAGAGCTCCTACGAGCAGTACTTC; CDR3: CASSLEAESSYEQYF
J: TRBJ1-2; V: TRBV5-1; size: -; D: -; DNA: TGCGCCAGCAGCTTGTCAGGGTATGATGGCTACACCTTC; CDR3: CASSLSGYDGYTF
J: TRBJ2-7; V: TRBV2; size: -; D: TRBD2; DNA: TGTGCCAGCAGTCTGTATAACCCGGGACTACTAATTTCCTACGAGCAGTACTTC; CDR3: CASSLYNPGLLISYEQYF
J: TRBJ2-1; V: TRBV11-3; size: few; D: -; DNA: TGTGCCAGCAGCCGGTACGGGGGCTCCTACAATGAGCAGTTCTTC; CDR3: CASSRYGGSYNEQFF
J: TRBJ2-7; V: TRBV5-1; size: many; D: -; DNA: TGCGCCAGCAGCTTGTGGTCGAGTGGAGCGCAGGTTACGTCCTACGAGCAGTACTTC; CDR3: CASSLWSSGAQVTSYEQYF
J: TRBJ2-6; V: TRBV5-1; size: many; D: TRBD2; DNA: TGCGCCAGCAGCGATAGCGGGAGTTCAGGTGGGGCCAACGTCCTGACTTTC; CDR3: CASSDSGSSGGANVLTF
J: TRBJ1-2; V: TRBV5-5; size: few; D: -; DNA: TGTGCCAGCAGCTTGGTGGGGCAGGGAGCTGGCTACACCTTC; CDR3: CASSLVGQGAGYTF
J: TRBJ2-1; V: TRBV20-1; size: -; D: -; DNA: TGCAGTGCTAGCGTCGCACGTAGCCTACTCACCTACAATGAGCAGTTCTTC; CDR3: CSASVARSLLTYNEQFF
J: TRBJ2-1; V: TRBV6-1; size: -; D: -; DNA: TGTGCCAGCAGTGGTTCTAGGGTGGGACAAAGCGAGCAGTTCTTC; CDR3: CASSGSRVGQSEQFF
J: TRBJ2-5; V: TRBV15; size: many; D: TRBD1; DNA: TGTGCCACCAGCAAGGACAGGGGAGGTATGAAGACCCAGTACTTC; CDR3: CATSKDRGGMKTQYF
J: TRBJ2-7; V: TRBV5-1; size: few; D: -; DNA: TGCGCCAGCAGCTTGGTAGGGGGGAACTACGAGCAGTACTTC; CDR3: CASSLVGGNYEQYF
J: TRBJ2-3; V: TRBV5-1; size: -; D: TRBD2; DNA: TGCGCCAGCAGCTTGGGGTCTCGGGAGGGCACAGATACGCAGTATTTT; CDR3: CASSLGSREGTDTQYF
J: TRBJ2-1; V: TRBV29-1; size: many; D: TRBD2; DNA: TGCAGCGTTGACCTAGCGGGAGGGCCTTGGGATGAGCAGTTCTTC; CDR3: CSVDLAGGPWDEQFF
J: TRBJ2-1; V: TRBV25-1; size: -; D: TRBD1; DNA: TGTGCCAGCAGCCCCCCCCCGGGACAGGTCTATAGGGAGCAGTTCTTC; CDR3: CASSPPPGQVYREQFF
J: TRBJ2-5; V: TRBV18; size: -; D: TRBD1; DNA: TGTGCCAGCCACCGGGACAGGTACCAAGAGACCCAGTACTTC; CDR3: CASHRDRYQETQYF
J: TRBJ1-5; V: TRBV6-1; size: few; D: -; DNA: TGTGCCAGCAGTGAACAAGGGGGAGGTGGGTATCAGCCCCAGCATTTT; CDR3: CASSEQGGGGYQPQHF
J: TRBJ2-5; V: TRBV20-1; size: few; D: TRBD2; DNA: TGCAGTGCTAGACTAGCGGGGGAGACCCAGTACTTC; CDR3: CSARLAGETQYF
J: TRBJ2-3; V: TRBV2; size: -; D: -; DNA: TGTGCCGACACTCGATCGGCAGATACGCAGTATTTT; CDR3: CADTRSADTQYF
J: TRBJ2-3; V: TRBV5-1; size: -; D: TRBD1; DNA: TGCGCCAGCAGTTCTAGAGGGACAGGGGGCCAAACCACACTCCTCACAGATACGCAGTATTTT; CDR3: CASSSRGTGGQTTLLTDTQYF
J: TRBJ2-7; V: TRBV30; size: -; D: -; DNA: TGTGCCTGGAGTGATAGCCTCGTTTTAGAGCAGTACTTC; CDR3: CAWSDSLVLEQYF